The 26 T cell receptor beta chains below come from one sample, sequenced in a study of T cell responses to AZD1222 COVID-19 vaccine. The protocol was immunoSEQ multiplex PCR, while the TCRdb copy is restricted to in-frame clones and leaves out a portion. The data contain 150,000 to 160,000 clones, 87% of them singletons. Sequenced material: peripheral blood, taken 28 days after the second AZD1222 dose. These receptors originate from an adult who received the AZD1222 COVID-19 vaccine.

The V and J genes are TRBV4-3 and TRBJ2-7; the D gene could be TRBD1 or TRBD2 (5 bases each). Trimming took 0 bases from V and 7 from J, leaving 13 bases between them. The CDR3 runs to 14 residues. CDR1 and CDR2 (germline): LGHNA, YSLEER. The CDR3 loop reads CASSQETGPQEQYF. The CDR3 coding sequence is TGCGCCAGCAGCCAAGAAACGGGACCACAAGAGCAGTACTTC.

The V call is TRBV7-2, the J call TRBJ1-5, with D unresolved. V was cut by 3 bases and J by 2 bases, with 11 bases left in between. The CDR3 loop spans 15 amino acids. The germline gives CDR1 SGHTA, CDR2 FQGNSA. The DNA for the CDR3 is TGTGCCAGCAGCTTTTCAGAGTCTCGCAATCAGCCCCAGCATTTT. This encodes CASSFSESRNQPQHF. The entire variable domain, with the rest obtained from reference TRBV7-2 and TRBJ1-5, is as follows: GAGVSQSPSNKVTEKGKDVELRCDPISGHTALYWYRQSLGQGLEFLIYFQGNSAPDKSGLPSDRFSAERTGGSVSTLTIQRTQQEDSAVYLCASSFSESRNQPQHFGDGTRLSIL.

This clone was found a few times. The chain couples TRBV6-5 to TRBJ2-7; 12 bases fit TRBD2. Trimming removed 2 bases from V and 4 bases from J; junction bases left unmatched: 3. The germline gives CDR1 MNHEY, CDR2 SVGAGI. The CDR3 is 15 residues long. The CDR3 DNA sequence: TGTGCCAGCAGTTACCCGGGACTAGCGGGTTACGAGCAGTACTTC. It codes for CASSYPGLAGYEQYF.

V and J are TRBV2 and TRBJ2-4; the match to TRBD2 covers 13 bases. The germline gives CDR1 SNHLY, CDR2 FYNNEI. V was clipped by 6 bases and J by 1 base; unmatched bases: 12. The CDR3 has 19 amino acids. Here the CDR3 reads CASSYPVSTSGRAKNIQYF. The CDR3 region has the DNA TGTGCCAGCAGCTACCCGGTATCGACTAGCGGGAGGGCCAAAAACATTCAGTACTTC.

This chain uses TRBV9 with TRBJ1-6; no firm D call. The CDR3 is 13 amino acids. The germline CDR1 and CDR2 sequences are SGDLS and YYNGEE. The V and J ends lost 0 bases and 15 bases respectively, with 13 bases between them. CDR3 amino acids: CASSVGGQSDLHF. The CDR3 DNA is TGTGCCAGCAGCGTAGGAGGGCAGTCAGACCTCCACTTT.

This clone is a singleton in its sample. CDR3: CASRKTGDVSGANVLTF. For the CDR3, the DNA is TGTGCCAGCAGAAAGACAGGGGATGTCTCTGGGGCCAACGTCCTGACTTTC. The gene calls are TRBV2 and TRBJ2-6, with TRBD1 identical over 8 bases. Germline V gives CDR1 SNHLY, CDR2 FYNNEI. The CDR3 covers 17 residues. The J segment lost 0 bases and the V segment lost 6 bases, leaving 7 bases of the junction unmatched. The full variable domain, rest sourced from reference TRBV2 and TRBJ2-6, is EPEVTQTPSHQVTQMGQEVILRCVPISNHLYFYWYRQILGQKVEFLVSFYNNEISEKSEIFDDQFSVERPDGSNFTLKIRSTKLEDSAMYFCASRKTGDVSGANVLTFGAGSRLTVL.

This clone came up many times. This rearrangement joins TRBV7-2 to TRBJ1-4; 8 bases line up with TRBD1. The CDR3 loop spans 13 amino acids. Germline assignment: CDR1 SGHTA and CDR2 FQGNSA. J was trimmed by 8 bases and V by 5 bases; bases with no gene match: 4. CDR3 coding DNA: TGTGCCAGCAGCCTTAGGGACAGGGAAAAACTGTTTTTT. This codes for CASSLRDREKLFF.

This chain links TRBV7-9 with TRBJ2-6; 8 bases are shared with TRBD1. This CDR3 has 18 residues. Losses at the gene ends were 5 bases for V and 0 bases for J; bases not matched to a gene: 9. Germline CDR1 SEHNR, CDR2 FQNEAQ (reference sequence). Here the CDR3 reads CASSLRGQVYSGANVLTF. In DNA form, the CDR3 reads TGTGCCAGCAGCCTAAGGGGACAGGTTTACTCTGGGGCCAACGTCCTGACTTTC.

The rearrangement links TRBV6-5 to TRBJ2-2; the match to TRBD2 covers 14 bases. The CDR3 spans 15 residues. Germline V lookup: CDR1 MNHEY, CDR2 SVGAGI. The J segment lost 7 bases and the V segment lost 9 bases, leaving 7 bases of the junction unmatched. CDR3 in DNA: TGTGCCAGTCCGGGACTAGCGGGAGTTGGCGGGGAGCTGTTTTTT. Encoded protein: CASPGLAGVGGELFF.

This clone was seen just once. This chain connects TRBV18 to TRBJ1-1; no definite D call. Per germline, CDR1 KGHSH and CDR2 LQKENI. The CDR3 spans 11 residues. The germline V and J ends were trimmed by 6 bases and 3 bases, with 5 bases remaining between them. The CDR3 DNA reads TGTGCCAGCTCCGGGGACACTGAAGCTTTCTTT. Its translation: CASSGDTEAFF.

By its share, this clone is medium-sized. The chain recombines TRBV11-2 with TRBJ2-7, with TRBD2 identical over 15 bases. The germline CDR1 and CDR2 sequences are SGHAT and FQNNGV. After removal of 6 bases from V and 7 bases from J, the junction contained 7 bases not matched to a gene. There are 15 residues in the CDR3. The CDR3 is CASRSGLAGGDEQYF. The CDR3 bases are TGTGCCAGCAGATCCGGACTAGCGGGAGGGGATGAGCAGTACTTC.

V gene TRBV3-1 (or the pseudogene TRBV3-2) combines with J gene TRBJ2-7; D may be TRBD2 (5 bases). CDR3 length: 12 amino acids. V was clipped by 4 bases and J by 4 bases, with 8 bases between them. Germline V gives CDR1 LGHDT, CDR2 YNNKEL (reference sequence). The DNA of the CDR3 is TGTGCCAGCAGCCGTAGCGAATACGAGCAGTACTTC. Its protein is CASSRSEYEQYF.

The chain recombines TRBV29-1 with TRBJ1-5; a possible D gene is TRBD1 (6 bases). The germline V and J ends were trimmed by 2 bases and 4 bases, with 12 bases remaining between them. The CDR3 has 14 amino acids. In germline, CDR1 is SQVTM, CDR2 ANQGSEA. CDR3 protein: CSVETGLGNQPQHF. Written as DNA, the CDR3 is TGCAGCGTTGAAACAGGGCTAGGGAATCAGCCCCAGCATTTT.

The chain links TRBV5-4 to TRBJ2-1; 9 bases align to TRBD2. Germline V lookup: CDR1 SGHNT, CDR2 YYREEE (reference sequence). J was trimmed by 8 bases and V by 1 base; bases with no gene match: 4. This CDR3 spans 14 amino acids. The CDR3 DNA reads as TGTGCCAGCAGCTTGCGAATAGCGGGAGATGAGCAGTTCTTC. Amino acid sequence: CASSLRIAGDEQFF. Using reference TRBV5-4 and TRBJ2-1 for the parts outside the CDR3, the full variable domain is ETGVTQSPTHLIKTRGQQVTLRCSSQSGHNTVSWYQQALGQGPQFIFQYYREEENGRGNFPPRFSGLQFPNYSSELNVNALELDDSALYLCASSLRIAGDEQFFGPGTRLTVL.

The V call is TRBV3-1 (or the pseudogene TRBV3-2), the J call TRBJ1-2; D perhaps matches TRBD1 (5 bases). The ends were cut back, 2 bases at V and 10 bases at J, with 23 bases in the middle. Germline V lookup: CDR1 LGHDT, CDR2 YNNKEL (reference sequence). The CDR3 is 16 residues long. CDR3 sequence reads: CASSQSSSSTPRDYTF. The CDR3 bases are TGTGCCAGCAGCCAAAGTTCAAGCTCGACCCCCAGGGACTACACCTTC.

The CDR3 spells CASSPRDRDTEAFF. As DNA, the CDR3 is TGTGCCAGCAGCCCCCGGGACCGAGACACTGAAGCTTTCTTT. The rearrangement links TRBV13 to TRBJ1-1; possible D gene TRBD1, 5 bases. The V and J ends lost 5 bases and 3 bases respectively, with 13 bases between them. Germline values: CDR1 PRHDT, CDR2 FYEKMQ (reference sequence). The CDR3 is made up of 14 amino acids.

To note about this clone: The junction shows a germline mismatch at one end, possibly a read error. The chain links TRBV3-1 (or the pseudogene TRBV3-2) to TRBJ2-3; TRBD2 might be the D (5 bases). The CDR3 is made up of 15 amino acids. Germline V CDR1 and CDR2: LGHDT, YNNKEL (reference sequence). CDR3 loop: CASSQGRLSTDTQYF. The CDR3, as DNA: TGTGCCAGCAGTCAAGGGAGACTTAGCACAGATACGCAGTATTTT.

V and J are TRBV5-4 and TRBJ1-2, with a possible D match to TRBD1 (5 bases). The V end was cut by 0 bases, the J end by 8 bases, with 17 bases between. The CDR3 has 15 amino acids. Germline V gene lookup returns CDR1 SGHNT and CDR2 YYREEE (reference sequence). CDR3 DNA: TGTGCCAGCAGCTTGGTGAGGGGCGCGGTTAAGGGCTACACCTTC. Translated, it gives CASSLVRGAVKGYTF.

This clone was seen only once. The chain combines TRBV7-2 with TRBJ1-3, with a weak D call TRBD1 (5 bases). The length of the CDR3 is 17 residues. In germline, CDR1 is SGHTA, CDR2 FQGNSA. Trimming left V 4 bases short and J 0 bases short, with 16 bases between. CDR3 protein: CASSYRPGTVSGNTIYF. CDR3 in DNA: TGTGCCAGCAGCTATCGGCCCGGGACGGTCTCTGGAAACACCATATATTTT.

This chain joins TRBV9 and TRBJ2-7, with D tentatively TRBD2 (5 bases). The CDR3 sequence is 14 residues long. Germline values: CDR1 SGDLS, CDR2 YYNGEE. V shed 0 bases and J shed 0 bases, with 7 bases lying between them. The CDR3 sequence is CASSVAAASYEQYF. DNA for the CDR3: TGTGCCAGCAGCGTAGCAGCGGCCTCCTACGAGCAGTACTTC. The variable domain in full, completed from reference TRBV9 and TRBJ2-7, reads DSGVTQTPKHLITATGQRVTLRCSPRSGDLSVYWYQQSLDQGLQFLIQYYNGEERAKGNILERFSAQQFPDLHSELNLSSLELGDSALYFCASSVAAASYEQYFGPGTRLTVT.

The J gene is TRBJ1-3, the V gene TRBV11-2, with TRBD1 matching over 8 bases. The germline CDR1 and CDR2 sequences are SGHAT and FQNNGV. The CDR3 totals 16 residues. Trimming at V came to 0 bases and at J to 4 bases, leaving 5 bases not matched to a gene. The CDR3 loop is CASSLDQGAAGNTIYF. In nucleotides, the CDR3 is TGTGCCAGCAGCTTAGATCAGGGGGCAGCGGGAAACACCATATATTTT.

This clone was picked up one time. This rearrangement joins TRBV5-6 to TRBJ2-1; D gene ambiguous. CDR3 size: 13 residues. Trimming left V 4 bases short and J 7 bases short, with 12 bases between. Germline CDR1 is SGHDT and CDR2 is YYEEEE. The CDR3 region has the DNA TGTGCCAGCAGCCGCAGCATTCAAAATGAGCAGTTCTTC. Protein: CASSRSIQNEQFF.

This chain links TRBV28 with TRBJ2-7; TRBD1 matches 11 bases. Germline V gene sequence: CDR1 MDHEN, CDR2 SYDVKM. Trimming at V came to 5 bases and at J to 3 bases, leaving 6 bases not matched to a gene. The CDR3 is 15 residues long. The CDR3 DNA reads TGTGCCAGCAGTCGGACAGGGGGCGGGATCTACGAGCAGTACTTC. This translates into CASSRTGGGIYEQYF.

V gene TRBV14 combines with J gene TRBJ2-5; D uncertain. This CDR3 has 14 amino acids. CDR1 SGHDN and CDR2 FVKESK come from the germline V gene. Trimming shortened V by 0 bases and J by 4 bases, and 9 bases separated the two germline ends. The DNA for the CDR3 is TGTGCCAGCAGCCAAGATTTTGGTGTAGAGACCCAGTACTTC. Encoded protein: CASSQDFGVETQYF.

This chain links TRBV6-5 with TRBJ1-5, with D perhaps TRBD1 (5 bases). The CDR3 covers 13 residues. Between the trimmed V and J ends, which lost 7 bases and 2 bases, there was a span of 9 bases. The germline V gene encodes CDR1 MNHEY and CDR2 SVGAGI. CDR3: CASTLGGNQPQHF. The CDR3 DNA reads TGTGCCAGCACCCTGGGGGGCAATCAGCCCCAGCATTTT.

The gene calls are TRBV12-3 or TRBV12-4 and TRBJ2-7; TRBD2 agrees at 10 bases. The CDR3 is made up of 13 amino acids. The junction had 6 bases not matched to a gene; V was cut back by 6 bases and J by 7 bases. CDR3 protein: CASRSSGSREQYF. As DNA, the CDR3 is TGTGCCAGCAGGTCTAGCGGGAGTAGGGAGCAGTACTTC.